One sample yielded the 9 T cell receptor beta chains listed below, sequenced in a study of neurological immune-mediated disorders. TCRdb re-called the 5' RACE reads with MiXCR, one entry per CDR3 protein. The repertoire holds about 41,000 distinct CDR3 sequences, with about 14% as singletons. What was sequenced was CD4+ T cells from blood. The receptor set was obtained from a woman aged 60-70 years with HTLV-1-associated myelopathy (HAM/TSP).

There are many counts of this clonotype. The gene calls are TRBV20-1 and TRBJ2-5; tentatively, D is TRBD1 or TRBD2 (7 bases each). The CDR3 length is 13 residues. Trimming removed 3 bases from V and 4 bases from J, with 12 bases in between. Germline CDR1 DFQATT, CDR2 SNEGSKA (reference sequence). Written as DNA, the CDR3 is TGCAGTGCTAGGGCAGGGGGGGCAGAGACCCAGTACTTC. It encodes CSARAGGAETQYF.

This clonotype was seen many times. The rearrangement uses TRBV14 and TRBJ2-2, with D uncertain. CDR3 size: 13 residues. V dropped 1 base and J dropped 6 bases, with 6 bases sitting between them. Germline CDR1 reads SGHDN; CDR2 reads FVKESK. Here the CDR3 DNA reads TGTGCCAGCAGCCAAGGGGTTCCCGGGGAGCTGTTTTTT. It translates to CASSQGVPGELFF.

This clonotype was observed at least ten times. The rearrangement links TRBV10-3 to TRBJ2-3; D possibly matches TRBD1 or TRBD2 (5 bases each). Between the trimmed V and J ends, which lost 6 bases and 0 bases, there was a span of 19 bases. The germline V gene encodes CDR1 ENHRY and CDR2 SYGVKD. CDR3 size: 17 residues. The chain's CDR3 is CAIRRGEEVGSTDTQYF. The CDR3 DNA follows: TGTGCCATCAGGAGGGGAGAGGAGGTGGGGAGCACAGATACGCAGTATTTT.

This clonotype was seen repeatedly, ten times or more. This chain links TRBV20-1 with TRBJ1-1; D remains ambiguous. This CDR3 region has 15 residues. Trimming took 0 bases from V and 6 from J, leaving 17 bases between them. CDR1 DFQATT and CDR2 SNEGSKA come from the germline V gene (reference sequence). The CDR3 region is CSARDSRRSGAEAFF. The CDR3, as DNA: TGCAGTGCTAGAGATTCCCGACGCAGTGGGGCTGAAGCTTTCTTT.

To note about this clonotype: Germline and junction disagree at one end, which may indicate a read error. The chain uses TRBV11-2 and TRBJ1-2; 12 bases agree with TRBD1. CDR3 length: 17 residues. Germline V CDR1 and CDR2: SGHAT, FQNNGV. The CDR3 reads CANSLDRDRGPLDGYIF. The CDR3 coding sequence is TGTGCCAACAGCTTAGATCGGGACAGGGGGCCACTGGATGGCTACATCTTC.

This clonotype came up many times. V and J are TRBV7-9 and TRBJ1-1; D is undetermined. CDR1 is SEHNR, CDR2 FQNEAQ, per germline (reference sequence). Trimming cost V 4 bases and J 7 bases, with 16 bases left between them. This CDR3 has 14 amino acids. The CDR3 sequence is CASSSTLGRSEAFF. The CDR3 DNA sequence: TGTGCCAGCAGCTCTACCCTTGGGAGGAGTGAAGCTTTCTTT.

This clonotype was detected ten times or more. The genes are TRBV20-1 and TRBJ2-2; 10 bases map to TRBD2. V trimming: 2 bases; J trimming: 0 bases; junction bases outside the gene matches: 9. Germline CDR1 DFQATT, CDR2 SNEGSKA (reference sequence). The CDR3 spans 18 residues. The CDR3 spells CSARRSSGGKPNTGELFF. In DNA form, the CDR3 reads TGCAGTGCTAGACGGTCTAGCGGGGGAAAACCGAACACCGGGGAGCTGTTTTTT.

As to this clonotype: A much larger clone differs from this one at a single base, so this may be a read error. The gene calls are TRBV2 and TRBJ1-5, with 7 bases aligning to TRBD1. The V gene's germline CDR1 is SNHLY and CDR2 FYNNEI. CDR3 length equals 15 residues. The DNA for the CDR3 is TGTGCCAGAAGTGAATGGAGACAGGGAGATCAGCCCCAGCATTTT. It encodes CARSEWRQGDQPQHF. The whole variable domain, remainder taken from reference TRBV2 and TRBJ1-5, is EPEVTQTPSHQVTQMGQEVILRCVPISNHLYFYWYRQILGQKVEFLVSFYNNEISEKSEIFDDQFSVERPDGSNFTLKIRSTKLEDSAMYFCARSEWRQGDQPQHFGDGTRLSIL.

This clonotype was counted only a few times. The chain combines TRBV4-2 with TRBJ2-2; 7 nucleotides agree with TRBD2. V shed 0 bases, J shed 5 bases, and the junction held 6 bases outside the gene matches. The length of the CDR3 is 16 residues. Germline V gene data show CDR1 as LGHNA and CDR2 as YNFKEQ. DNA for the CDR3: TGTGCCAGCAGCCAAGAGAGACTAGCTGCTACCGGGGAGCTGTTTTTT. Its translation is CASSQERLAATGELFF.